The 29 T cell receptor beta chains given below trace back to one sample, sequenced in a study of human T cells and chemical hapten exposure. The time point was: patch test 2, 6 weeks after DPC sensitization. Treatment described: therapeutic diphenylcyclopropenone sensitization with weekly scalp DPC. In TCRdb, the RACE reads were re-called with MiXCR into one record per CDR3 protein. The table has under 450,000 distinct CDR3 sequences, about 6% seen once; the top ten hold about 5.6%. Material: whole blood, obtained in connection with sensitization to the hapten diphenylcyclopropenone (DPC). Receptors originate from a woman in her late teens or twenties with alopecia areata. Some clones in this sample may be carry-over from other donors' samples.

This clonotype was counted between two and nine times. This chain connects TRBV12-5 to TRBJ2-1; 9 nucleotides agree with TRBD1. CDR3 length: 16 amino acids. Germline CDR1 LGHNT, CDR2 FRNRAP. V was clipped by 1 base and J by 4 bases; unmatched bases: 5. For the CDR3, the DNA is TGTGCTAGTGGTTTGGGTCCGGGACAGGGATACAATGAGCAGTTCTTC. This codes for CASGLGPGQGYNEQFF.

This clonotype has a handful of counts. V is TRBV4-2 and J is TRBJ2-7; the D is unclear. In germline, CDR1 is LGHNA, CDR2 YNFKEQ. Between the trimmed V and J ends, which lost 0 bases and 2 bases, there was a span of 5 bases. The CDR3 spans 13 residues. CDR3 nucleotides: TGTGCCAGCAGCCAAGAAGTCGCCTACGAGCAGTACTTC. Translating gives CASSQEVAYEQYF.

This clonotype was counted a few times. This CDR3 is missing its conserved last phenylalanine or tryptophan, likely due to a read error. The V gene is TRBV20-1, the J gene TRBJ1-4; D is uncertain. CDR1 is DFQATT and CDR2 is SNEGSKA in the germline V gene (reference sequence). This CDR3 contains 14 residues. Trimming removed 3 bases from V and 5 bases from J, with 13 bases in between. DNA for the CDR3: TGCAGTGCTAGGCCGACGGCCTCAAATGAAAAACTGTTTTCT. Its translation is CSARPTASNEKLFS.

This clonotype was seen more than once but under ten times. This rearrangement joins TRBV10-3 to TRBJ2-4; D is uncertain. In germline, CDR1 is ENHRY, CDR2 SYGVKD. The CDR3 is 14 amino acids. The V and J ends lost 3 bases and 5 bases respectively, with 11 bases between them. CDR3 residues: CAISEPRLQNIQYF. The CDR3 DNA follows: TGTGCCATCAGTGAACCTAGACTCCAAAACATTCAGTACTTC.

This chain connects TRBV29-1 to TRBJ2-1; 7 bases match TRBD1. The CDR3 loop spans 13 amino acids. Trimming took 7 bases from V and 2 from J; bases not matched to a gene: 5. Germline CDR1 and CDR2: SQVTM and ANQGSEA. The CDR3 spells CSAQTGAYNEQFF. In DNA form, the CDR3 reads TGCAGCGCCCAAACAGGGGCCTACAATGAGCAGTTCTTC.

This clonotype was counted a few times. The chain uses TRBV3-1 and TRBJ1-3; D unresolved. The CDR3 has 13 residues. Germline CDR1 is LGHDT and CDR2 is YNNKEL (reference sequence). V was cut by 6 bases and J by 0 bases, with 6 bases left in between. The CDR3 coding sequence is TGTGCCAGCAGGACGCCCTCTGGAAACACCATATATTTT. As protein: CASRTPSGNTIYF.

The rearrangement links TRBV12-3 or TRBV12-4 to TRBJ2-6; the D is unclear. The CDR3 extends over 16 amino acids. Trimming took off 3 bases at V and 1 base at J, with 10 bases between the two ends. CDR3 sequence: CASSFWVSSGANVLTF. CDR3 coding DNA: TGTGCCAGCAGTTTCTGGGTATCTTCTGGGGCCAACGTCCTGACTTTC.

The chain links TRBV10-3 to TRBJ1-5; D is perhaps TRBD1 (6 bases). V gave up 2 bases and J gave up 0 bases, with 11 bases separating them. The CDR3 sequence is 16 residues long. CDR1 ENHRY and CDR2 SYGVKD come from the germline V gene. CDR3 bases: TGTGCCATCAGTGAGCGACTACAGGGTAGCAATCAGCCCCAGCATTTT. Protein product: CAISERLQGSNQPQHF.

This clonotype occurred a few times. The chain is built from TRBV25-1 and TRBJ2-7, with TRBD1 matching over 10 bases. Trimming at V came to 1 base and at J to 6 bases, leaving 9 bases not matched to a gene. Germline V gene data show CDR1 as MGHDK and CDR2 as SYGVNS. The CDR3 length is 16 residues. CDR3: CASSEWGQGPPSEQYF. The CDR3 nucleotides read TGTGCCAGCAGTGAATGGGGACAGGGGCCCCCCTCCGAGCAGTACTTC.

This clonotype came up a few times. The chain employs TRBV7-2 and TRBJ2-5; 11 bases line up with TRBD1. The germline V gene encodes CDR1 SGHTA and CDR2 FQGNSA. The CDR3 length is 16 residues. V dropped 5 bases and J dropped 4; count of bases not matched to a gene: 9. The CDR3 sequence: CASSPYMDRGLETQYF. As DNA, the CDR3 is TGTGCCAGCAGCCCCTATATGGACAGGGGGCTAGAGACCCAGTACTTC.

Only a few counts were recorded for this clonotype. V gene TRBV18 combines with J gene TRBJ2-7; 9 positions match TRBD1. This CDR3 spans 13 amino acids. V shed 7 bases and J 5 bases; nucleotides not matched to a gene: 6. Germline CDR1 is KGHSH and CDR2 is LQKENI. The CDR3 coding sequence is TGTGCCAGCTTACCGGGACAGGGAAACGAGCAGTACTTC. Its translation: CASLPGQGNEQYF.

This clonotype was picked up many times. This chain uses TRBV7-2 with TRBJ1-5; D call uncertain. CDR1 and CDR2 from the germline V gene are SGHTA and FQGNSA. The CDR3 loop spans 14 amino acids. V was clipped by 2 bases and J by 1 base, with 6 bases between them. The DNA for the CDR3 is TGTGCCAGCAGCTTAATGTCAAGCAATCAGCCCCAGCATTTT. Translated, it gives CASSLMSSNQPQHF.

This chain joins TRBV7-9 and TRBJ1-2, with 10 bases lining up with TRBD1. From germline, CDR1 is SEHNR and CDR2 FQNEAQ (reference sequence). The V and J ends lost 3 bases and 4 bases, in that order; junction bases with no gene match: 5. The CDR3 totals 15 residues. The CDR3 bases are TGTGCCAGCAGCTTCTTGACAGGGGGCGCCTATGGCTACACCTTC. Protein: CASSFLTGGAYGYTF.

This clonotype has ten or more counts. The gene calls are TRBV11-1 and TRBJ2-1, with 9 bases matching TRBD2. Germline V gene data show CDR1 as SGHAT and CDR2 as FQDESV (reference sequence). Trimming took 0 bases from V and 7 from J; bases not matched to a gene: 4. CDR3 size: 15 residues. The CDR3 here is CASSLAALAGNEQFF. For the CDR3, the DNA is TGTGCCAGCAGCTTAGCCGCGCTAGCGGGGAATGAGCAGTTCTTC. Full variable domain (remainder filled in from reference TRBV11-1 and TRBJ2-1): EAEVAQSPRYKITEKSQAVAFWCDPISGHATLYWYRQILGQGPELLVQFQDESVVDDSQLPKDRFSAERLKGVDSTLKIQPAELGDSAMYLCASSLAALAGNEQFFGPGTRLTVL.

The chain recombines TRBV27 with TRBJ1-2, with D unclear. From germline, CDR1 is MNHEY and CDR2 SMNVEV (reference sequence). The CDR3 is 21 residues long. V shed 5 bases and J shed 3 bases, with 34 bases lying between them. CDR3 amino acids: CASSPHSSLRPDGTRDYGYTF. The CDR3 region has the DNA TGTGCCAGCAGTCCCCATAGTTCCCTTCGTCCCGATGGTACTAGAGACTATGGCTACACCTTC.

This clonotype was seen many times. The rearrangement joins TRBV20-1 to TRBJ2-5, with TRBD2 as a possible D gene (6 bases). V lost 7 bases and J 5 bases, leaving 20 bases between the germline ends. The CDR3 is 14 residues long. Germline loops: CDR1 DFQATT, CDR2 SNEGSKA (reference sequence). CDR3 loop: CSGSGTPGRETQYF. CDR3 in DNA: TGCAGTGGGTCCGGGACTCCGGGTCGGGAGACCCAGTACTTC.

Ten or more counts support this clonotype. The chain is built from TRBV5-1 and TRBJ1-1, with a tentative D call TRBD1 (5 bases). The CDR3 extends over 15 amino acids. Germline CDR1 is SGHRS and CDR2 is YFSETQ. With 7 bases removed from V and 4 bases from J, the gap between germline ends came to 20 bases. CDR3 nucleotides: TGCGCCAGCCACCCGCCCGGGGCTTGGGGCACTGAAGCTTTCTTT. Its protein product is CASHPPGAWGTEAFF.

This clonotype was observed a handful of times. The J gene is TRBJ1-2, the V gene TRBV6-5; D is unresolved. The V gene lost 8 bases and the J gene lost 2 bases, with 12 bases spanning the gap. The CDR3 covers 13 residues. CDR1 and CDR2 from the germline V gene are MNHEY and SVGAGI. The CDR3 coding sequence is TGTGCCAGCCGGGCAGAAAGAAACTATGGCTACACCTTC. Translation gives CASRAERNYGYTF.

This clonotype has only a few counts. J is TRBJ2-7 and V is TRBV28, with 9 bases fitting TRBD1. V was clipped by 5 bases and J by 2 bases; unmatched bases: 10. This CDR3 spans 16 amino acids. CDR1 and CDR2 (germline): MDHEN, SYDVKM. The CDR3 nucleotides are TGTGCCAGCAGTCTAATGTCCGGGACAGGGACCTACGAGCAGTACTTC. It is translated as CASSLMSGTGTYEQYF.

This sequence joins TRBV5-8 and TRBJ1-1, with D possibly TRBD1 on 6 matching bases. V dropped 3 bases and J dropped 9 bases, with 15 bases sitting between them. The CDR3 spans 13 residues. Germline values: CDR1 SGHTS, CDR2 YDEGEE. CDR3 in DNA: TGTGCCAGCAGCTCCTCATACCGGGACAAAGCTTTCTTT. This gives the protein CASSSSYRDKAFF.

The chain uses TRBV7-3 and TRBJ1-1; 9 bases agree with TRBD1. V gave up 5 bases and J gave up 6 bases; unmatched junction bases: 16. This CDR3 has 17 residues. From germline, CDR1 is SGHTA and CDR2 FQGTGA. This CDR3 reads CASSPFRSARQGAEAFF. The CDR3 region has the DNA TGTGCCAGCAGCCCCTTTAGGAGCGCGCGACAGGGGGCTGAAGCTTTCTTT.

This clonotype was detected ten times or more. The chain has TRBV18 and TRBJ1-5; weak D call: TRBD1 (6 bases). Germline assignment: CDR1 KGHSH and CDR2 LQKENI. Trimming cost V 6 bases and J 5 bases, with 14 bases left between them. This CDR3 has 14 amino acids. Here the CDR3 DNA reads TGTGCCAGCTCCCGGGACATCTCGCATCAGCCCCAGCATTTT. It yields the protein CASSRDISHQPQHF.

The rearrangement links TRBV3-1 to TRBJ1-2; 8 bases agree with TRBD1. CDR1 and CDR2 from the germline V gene are LGHDT and YNNKEL (reference sequence). The CDR3 has 15 residues. V lost 3 bases to trimming and J lost 7 bases; unmatched junction nucleotides: 10. The CDR3, as DNA: TGTGCCAGCAGCCACGCCGGACAGGGTGCGTCTGGCTACACCTTC. Translation: CASSHAGQGASGYTF.

This chain connects TRBV2 to TRBJ1-1; maybe TRBD1 (5 bases). The germline V gene encodes CDR1 SNHLY and CDR2 FYNNEI. This CDR3 is built from 14 residues. Trimming removed 5 bases from V and 1 base from J, with 11 bases in between. CDR3 protein: CASSSGLSNTEAFF. For the CDR3, the DNA is TGTGCCAGCAGTTCGGGACTCTCGAACACTGAAGCTTTCTTT.

This clonotype has ten or more counts. V and J are TRBV5-1 and TRBJ1-2; D gene unclear. This CDR3 has 15 amino acids. Germline CDR1 is SGHRS and CDR2 is YFSETQ. Trimming left V 0 bases short and J 1 base short, with 10 bases between. CDR3 coding DNA: TGCGCCAGCAGCTTGGCCGATGCGGATAACTATGGCTACACCTTC. It yields the protein CASSLADADNYGYTF.

For this clonotype: An end of the junction differs from the germline gene, which may be a read error. The rearrangement links TRBV7-7 to TRBJ2-3; TRBD1 matches at 7 bases. This CDR3 has 17 amino acids. Germline CDR1 SSHAT, CDR2 FNYEAQ (reference sequence). In DNA form, the CDR3 reads TGTGCTAGCAGTTTCCGGGACAGAGCCCCCCGAACAGATACGCAGTATTTT. Translated: CASSFRDRAPRTDTQYF.

The chain carries TRBV7-9 and TRBJ1-2; D uncertain. V lost 11 bases and J 0 bases, leaving 13 bases between the germline ends. Germline values: CDR1 SEHNR, CDR2 FQNEAQ (reference sequence). CDR3 length: 13 residues. The CDR3 DNA is TGTGCCGGTCAGATCGTCGCTAACTATGGCTACACCTTC. Protein sequence: CAGQIVANYGYTF.

This clonotype was observed many times. This rearrangement joins TRBV12-3 or TRBV12-4 to TRBJ1-4; 10 bases are a match to TRBD1. V was clipped by 5 bases and J by 3 bases; unmatched bases: 6. This CDR3 has 16 residues. The CDR3 DNA is TGTGCCAGCAGTCCGACAGGGGGCATTGCTAATGAAAAACTGTTTTTT. Protein sequence: CASSPTGGIANEKLFF.

This clonotype was seen a few times. The chain has TRBV28 and TRBJ2-7; D remains ambiguous. Per the germline V gene, CDR1 is MDHEN and CDR2 is SYDVKM. The length of the CDR3 is 12 residues. V dropped 7 bases and J dropped 1 base, with 8 bases sitting between them. The CDR3 DNA follows: TGTGCCAGCATCTCAGATTCCTACGAGCAGTACTTC. Protein product: CASISDSYEQYF. The variable domain in full, completed from reference TRBV28 and TRBJ2-7, reads DVKVTQSSRYLVKRTGEKVFLECVQDMDHENMFWYRQDPGLGLRLIYFSYDVKMKEKGDIPEGYSVSREKKERFSLILESASTNQTSMYLCASISDSYEQYFGPGTRLTVT.